Below, 32 T cell receptor beta chains from the same sample are listed, as sequenced in a study. MiXCR, run by TCRdb on the RT-PCR reads, gives a single entry per CDR3 protein. The sample holds about 680,000 distinct CDR3 sequences; approximately 15% are singletons and the top ten take just over 3.5%. The sample consisted of memory CD4+ T cells from blood. The receptor set was obtained from a female donor in good health, serving as a healthy control.

This clonotype was counted between two and nine times. The rearrangement uses TRBV20-1 and TRBJ1-1, with D possibly matching TRBD1 (6 bases). Germline V lookup: CDR1 DFQATT, CDR2 SNEGSKA (reference sequence). V shed 0 bases and J shed 3 bases, with 11 bases lying between them. This CDR3 is built from 14 residues. The CDR3 DNA sequence: TGCAGTGCTAGAGACCCCAGGGGCGACACTGAAGCTTTCTTT. Amino acid sequence: CSARDPRGDTEAFF.

This clonotype was counted a few times. The genes are TRBV6-2 or TRBV6-3 and TRBJ2-7, with TRBD1 matching over 7 bases. V shed 6 bases and J 6 bases; nucleotides not matched to a gene: 14. The CDR3 extends over 15 amino acids. Germline CDR1 reads MNHEY; CDR2 reads SVGEGT. The CDR3 loop reads CASRRMWTGGSEQYF. CDR3 bases: TGTGCCAGCAGGCGGATGTGGACAGGTGGATCCGAGCAGTACTTC.

This clonotype turned up a few times. An end of the junction differs from the germline gene, which may be a read error. The chain employs TRBV7-7 and TRBJ1-4; D is perhaps TRBD1 (6 bases). The CDR3 is made up of 15 amino acids. Germline CDR1 is SSHAT and CDR2 is FNYEAQ (reference sequence). This CDR3 reads CASSPLGGAGEKLFF. The CDR3, as DNA: TGTGCTAGCAGCCCCCTCGGGGGCGCGGGAGAAAAACTGTTTTTT.

This clonotype was detected ten times or more. The chain carries TRBV20-1 and TRBJ2-7, with D perhaps TRBD1 (6 bases). V lost 1 base to trimming and J lost 4 bases, with 14 bases between them. The CDR3 loop spans 14 amino acids. Germline V CDR1 and CDR2: DFQATT, SNEGSKA (reference sequence). The CDR3 DNA reads as TGCAGTGCTAGAGTCGGGACATCCCCATACGAGCAGTACTTC. Translated: CSARVGTSPYEQYF.

This clonotype came up a few times. The J gene is TRBJ2-2, the V gene TRBV15; TRBD1 agrees at 10 bases. V was clipped by 2 bases and J by 2 bases; unmatched bases: 2. CDR3 length: 16 residues. Germline V gene data show CDR1 as LNHNV and CDR2 as YYDKDF (reference sequence). CDR3 loop: CATSRWDRGNTGELFF. The CDR3, as DNA: TGTGCCACCAGCAGATGGGACAGGGGTAACACCGGGGAGCTGTTTTTT.

This sequence joins TRBV27 and TRBJ2-3; 14 nucleotides line up with TRBD2. V was clipped by 3 bases and J by 6 bases; unmatched bases: 8. The germline V gene encodes CDR1 MNHEY and CDR2 SMNVEV (reference sequence). The CDR3 is 17 residues long. CDR3 DNA: TGTGCCAGCAGTTTCCTAGGACTAGCGGGAGGTTTTGATACGCAGTATTTT. Amino acid sequence: CASSFLGLAGGFDTQYF.

This clonotype has only a few counts. The rearrangement joins TRBV3-1 to TRBJ2-1; TRBD2 matches 9 bases. CDR1 is LGHDT and CDR2 is YNNKEL in the germline V gene (reference sequence). CDR3 length equals 21 residues. V lost 0 bases and J lost 3; bases outside the gene matches: 18. The CDR3 DNA follows: TGTGCCAGCAGCCAAGACGTGTTAGCGGGAGCACAGGGAAATGGCTACAATGAGCAGTTCTTC. Its protein is CASSQDVLAGAQGNGYNEQFF.

This clonotype was observed a handful of times. The genes are TRBV10-2 and TRBJ2-3, with D possibly being TRBD2 (6 bases). V gave up 2 bases and J gave up 0 bases, with 15 bases separating them. Germline lookup yields CDR1 WSHSY and CDR2 SAAADI. CDR3 length: 17 residues. CDR3 amino acids: CASSEPATRASTDTQYF. CDR3 sequence (DNA): TGCGCCAGCAGTGAGCCGGCGACTAGGGCCAGCACAGATACGCAGTATTTT.

This clonotype was seen many times. This sequence joins TRBV9 and TRBJ2-1, with 7 bases identical to TRBD2. V lost 3 bases and J lost 9; bases outside the gene matches: 21. The CDR3 extends over 18 amino acids. Germline V gene sequence: CDR1 SGDLS, CDR2 YYNGEE. The CDR3 bases are TGTGCCAGCAGCGAGAACCCTTCTAGCGGCAAGGGGTCCACTGAGCAGTTCTTC. Its protein product is CASSENPSSGKGSTEQFF.

The sample holds many counts of this clonotype. The chain uses TRBV5-1 and TRBJ1-1, with 7 positions matching TRBD1. Unmatched junction bases numbered 10, after V lost 0 bases and J lost 11 bases. The CDR3 is 14 amino acids. Per germline, CDR1 SGHRS and CDR2 YFSETQ. CDR3 region: CASSLGQTGTDAFF. CDR3 in DNA: TGCGCCAGCAGCTTGGGGCAGACAGGGACAGATGCTTTCTTT.

Here the CDR3 DNA reads TGCGCCAGCAGCTTGCAGACTAGTATGAGGACAGATACGCAGTATTTT. Amino acids: CASSLQTSMRTDTQYF. The V gene is TRBV5-1, the J gene TRBJ2-3; D is possibly TRBD2 (6 bases). Germline loops: CDR1 SGHRS, CDR2 YFSETQ. Trimming pared 1 base from V and 3 bases from J, leaving 15 bases between. The CDR3 has 16 amino acids. The variable domain in full, with the rest retrieved from reference TRBV5-1 and TRBJ2-3, is KAGVTQTPRYLIKTRGQQVTLSCSPISGHRSVSWYQQTPGQGLQFLFEYFSETQRNKGNFPGRFSGRQFSNSRSEMNVSTLELGDSALYLCASSLQTSMRTDTQYFGPGTRLTVL.

The chain has TRBV20-1 and TRBJ2-3; D ambiguous. The germline V gene has CDR1 DFQATT and CDR2 SNEGSKA (reference sequence). Trimming stripped 1 base from V and 5 bases from J, with 13 bases between. CDR3 length equals 14 residues. The CDR3 is CSARVKPPVDTQYF. CDR3 nucleotides: TGCAGTGCTAGAGTCAAGCCGCCGGTAGATACGCAGTATTTT.

This clonotype was observed a handful of times. The chain employs TRBV24-1 and TRBJ2-1, with D unresolved. Trimming pared 2 bases from V and 5 bases from J, leaving 21 bases between. In germline, CDR1 is KGHDR, CDR2 SFDVKD. This CDR3 has 18 residues. CDR3 in amino acids: CATSDSPLNAVYNNEQFF. The DNA for the CDR3 is TGTGCCACCAGTGATTCCCCTTTGAACGCGGTATATAACAATGAGCAGTTCTTC.

The chain employs TRBV20-1 and TRBJ1-1; 8 bases match TRBD1. V shed 8 bases, J shed 1 base, and the junction held 12 bases outside the gene matches. This CDR3 region has 15 residues. Germline V CDR1 and CDR2: DFQATT, SNEGSKA (reference sequence). The CDR3 reads CSQATGGPTNTEAFF. The CDR3 nucleotides read TGCAGTCAAGCCACAGGGGGGCCCACGAACACTGAAGCTTTCTTT.

The V call is TRBV29-1, the J call TRBJ2-5; weak D call: TRBD1 (5 bases). CDR1 SQVTM and CDR2 ANQGSEA come from the germline V gene. This CDR3 comprises 12 residues. V dropped 8 bases and J dropped 6 bases, with 16 bases sitting between them. CDR3 protein: CSTLRQGKTQYF. CDR3 sequence (DNA): TGCAGCACACTGAGGCAGGGAAAGACCCAGTACTTC.

There are many counts of this clonotype. The chain employs TRBV28 and TRBJ2-3; 16 bases are a match to TRBD2. J gave up 5 bases and V 8 bases, and 10 bases lay outside the gene matches. This CDR3 contains 17 residues. The germline V gene encodes CDR1 MDHEN and CDR2 SYDVKM. The chain's CDR3 is CASDPGLAGGPGDTQYF. The CDR3 bases are TGTGCCAGCGATCCGGGACTAGCGGGAGGGCCTGGAGATACGCAGTATTTT.

This clonotype was observed at least ten times. The V gene is TRBV6-2 or TRBV6-3, the J gene TRBJ2-7, with 7 bases matching TRBD2. From germline, CDR1 is MNHEY and CDR2 SVGEGT. The V and J ends lost 5 bases and 5 bases, in that order; junction bases with no gene match: 15. This CDR3 is built from 16 residues. The chain's CDR3 is CASSKPPWEGLNEQYF. The CDR3 nucleotides are TGTGCCAGCAGTAAACCCCCCTGGGAGGGGCTCAACGAGCAGTACTTC.

The count of this clonotype is one. The chain carries TRBV7-9 and TRBJ1-4; possible D gene TRBD1, 6 bases. Per the germline V gene, CDR1 is SEHNR and CDR2 is FQNEAQ (reference sequence). V lost 5 bases, J lost 7 bases, and 14 bases lay in between. The CDR3 loop spans 14 amino acids. The chain's CDR3 is CASSPGGGREKLFF. The CDR3 DNA reads as TGTGCCAGCAGCCCTGGGGGGGGGCGTGAAAAACTGTTTTTT.

This clonotype has more than one count but fewer than ten. The chain employs TRBV10-2 and TRBJ2-3; D may match TRBD1 or TRBD2 (5 bases each). Trimming took off 6 bases at V and 6 bases at J, with 19 bases between the two ends. Germline CDR1 reads WSHSY; CDR2 reads SAAADI. CDR3 size: 15 residues. The CDR3 region has the DNA TGCGCCAGCAGCCATGCCCCTGGACGGGGCGATACGCAGTATTTT. Protein product: CASSHAPGRGDTQYF.

This clonotype has a handful of counts. The chain couples TRBV20-1 to TRBJ2-5; a possible D gene is TRBD1 (7 bases). Germline V gene sequence: CDR1 DFQATT, CDR2 SNEGSKA (reference sequence). This CDR3 is built from 16 residues. The V end lost 0 bases, the J end lost 7 bases, and 21 bases lay between the germline ends. In DNA form, the CDR3 reads TGCAGTGCTAGAGATATCGTGGCAGGGGGGCTTGGGACCCAGTACTTC. Its protein is CSARDIVAGGLGTQYF.

This clonotype was counted between two and nine times. This chain uses TRBV7-2 with TRBJ1-1; D ambiguous. Trimming pared 5 bases from V and 3 bases from J, leaving 10 bases between. In germline, CDR1 is SGHTA, CDR2 FQGNSA. The CDR3 sequence is 13 residues long. The CDR3 sequence: CASSQLLDTEAFF. The CDR3 nucleotides are TGTGCCAGCAGCCAGCTGTTGGACACTGAAGCTTTCTTT.

This clonotype was observed at least ten times. The chain couples TRBV29-1 to TRBJ1-1; no reliable D call. CDR1 is SQVTM and CDR2 is ANQGSEA in the germline V gene. Between the trimmed V and J ends, which lost 0 bases and 4 bases, there was a span of 12 bases. This CDR3 region has 14 residues. The CDR3 sequence: CSVEDRMGITEAFF. The CDR3 nucleotides read TGCAGCGTTGAAGATCGGATGGGAATCACTGAAGCTTTCTTT. The whole variable domain, filled in from reference TRBV29-1 and TRBJ1-1, reads SAVISQKPSRDICQRGTSLTIQCQVDSQVTMMFWYRQQPGQSLTLIATANQGSEATYESGFVIDKFPISRPNLTFSTLTVSNMSPEDSSIYLCSVEDRMGITEAFFGQGTRLTVV.

This sequence joins TRBV29-1 and TRBJ2-2, with 8 bases aligning to TRBD1. The germline V gene has CDR1 SQVTM and CDR2 ANQGSEA. The V segment lost 6 bases and the J segment 7 bases; nucleotides outside the gene matches: 4. The CDR3 extends over 12 amino acids. CDR3: CSVGQGGGELFF. For the CDR3, the DNA is TGCAGCGTAGGACAGGGCGGCGGGGAGCTGTTTTTT.

This clonotype was counted many times. The chain uses TRBV7-9 and TRBJ2-3; D unclear. This CDR3 is 15 amino acids long. Germline V gene data show CDR1 as SEHNR and CDR2 as FQNEAQ (reference sequence). The V and J ends lost 1 base and 2 bases respectively, with 10 bases between them. The CDR3 nucleotides are TGTGCCAGCAGCTTAGGCCTAGGTATCACAGATACGCAGTATTTT. Translation: CASSLGLGITDTQYF.

Only a few counts were recorded for this clonotype. J is TRBJ2-5 and V is TRBV25-1; possibly TRBD1 or TRBD2 for D (5 bases each). The germline V gene encodes CDR1 MGHDK and CDR2 SYGVNS. V was cut by 2 bases and J by 5 bases, with 15 bases left in between. There are 15 residues in the CDR3. The CDR3 sequence is CASSEPRGGPETQYF. Here the CDR3 DNA reads TGTGCCAGCAGTGAACCAAGGGGCGGGCCGGAGACCCAGTACTTC.

This clonotype has ten or more counts. The chain carries TRBV5-5 and TRBJ1-2, with 7 bases that match TRBD1. Germline loops: CDR1 SGHKS, CDR2 YYEKEE (reference sequence). The length of the CDR3 is 16 residues. V gave up 6 bases and J gave up 8 bases; unmatched junction bases: 19. The CDR3 bases are TGTGCCAGCAACATCCAATTCGACAGGGAGCAGCGGGGCTACACCTTC. This gives the protein CASNIQFDREQRGYTF.

This clonotype came up many times. CDR3 in amino acids: CASTHRETQYF. In nucleotides, the CDR3 is TGTGCCAGCACCCACCGGGAGACGCAGTATTTT. The chain joins TRBV6-5 to TRBJ2-3, with D perhaps TRBD2 (6 bases). V gave up 7 bases and J gave up 9 bases, with 11 bases separating them. The CDR3 contains 11 residues. CDR1 and CDR2 (germline): MNHEY, SVGAGI.

This clonotype was picked up many times. The J gene is TRBJ2-7, the V gene TRBV6-5, with 16 nucleotides matching TRBD2. After removal of 0 bases from V and 4 bases from J, the junction contained 6 bases not matched to a gene. Per the germline V gene, CDR1 is MNHEY and CDR2 is SVGAGI. The CDR3 spans 18 residues. CDR3 in amino acids: CASSYSTPGLAGGYEQYF. The DNA for the CDR3 is TGTGCCAGCAGTTACTCGACCCCGGGACTAGCGGGAGGGTACGAGCAGTACTTC.

This clonotype was picked up a small number of times. J is TRBJ2-3 and V is TRBV20-1; D not resolved. This CDR3 has 11 amino acids. V was pared by 3 bases and J by 1 base, with 2 bases between. Germline CDR1 is DFQATT and CDR2 is SNEGSKA (reference sequence). For the CDR3, the DNA is TGCAGTGCTAGCGGCACAGATACGCAGTATTTT. It specifies CSASGTDTQYF.

This clonotype was seen ten or more times. V and J are TRBV20-1 and TRBJ1-4, with 10 bases fitting TRBD1. CDR3 length: 15 amino acids. The V gene end was trimmed by 1 base and the J gene end by 5 bases; junction bases not matched to a gene: 4. Germline V CDR1 and CDR2: DFQATT, SNEGSKA (reference sequence). The CDR3 sequence is CSARVLTGGNEKLFF. For the CDR3, the DNA is TGCAGTGCTAGAGTCCTGACAGGGGGCAATGAAAAACTGTTTTTT.

A few counts support this clonotype. The chain couples TRBV4-1 to TRBJ1-5, with no clear D. The CDR3 loop spans 17 amino acids. Germline assignment: CDR1 MGHRA and CDR2 YSYEKL. Trimming removed 0 bases from V and 6 bases from J, with 18 bases in between. The CDR3 spells CASSQDLTLGVRQPQHF. The DNA of the CDR3 is TGCGCCAGCAGCCAAGATCTAACCCTGGGAGTTCGTCAGCCCCAGCATTTT.

J is TRBJ1-2 and V is TRBV20-1, with D unclear. The length of the CDR3 is 13 residues. V was shortened by 5 bases and J by 2 bases, with 12 bases between the two germline ends. From germline, CDR1 is DFQATT and CDR2 SNEGSKA (reference sequence). Written as DNA, the CDR3 is TGCAGTGCTGATCCTTCATGGAACTATGGCTACACCTTC. Protein product: CSADPSWNYGYTF.